The source of this TCR beta chain is a study of T cell responses to AZD1222 COVID-19 vaccine. Findings and limits, study-wide: Just a handful of AZD1222 recipients tested seropositive at baseline. Repertoires were collected only later (after the peak T cell response had occurred). In the spike-specific TCR repertoire, nearly half reportedly target unmutated variant regions.

Of note for this clone: Its antigen is as yet unknown. Mismatch with germline at one junction end may stem from a read error.

Generated by immunoSEQ multiplex PCR, the TCRdb table keeps only in-frame clones and is missing some. This table has about 55,000 clones, approximately 90% appearing once. Germline V CDR1 and CDR2: SGHRS, YFSETQ. The CDR3 contains 16 residues. The genes are TRBV5-1 and TRBJ2-7, with a weak D call TRBD2 (7 bases). The sequence was collected from an adult in good health. The sequenced sample was peripheral blood, obtained on day 0 of AZD1222 vaccination. CDR3 coding DNA: TGCGCCAGCAGCCTTACTCGCCACAGGGAGGGAGGGTCGCTGAACTTC. Encoded protein: CASSLTRHREGGSLNF.